These 14 T cell receptor beta chains came from one sample sequenced in a study of Ad26.COV2.S vaccination and SARS-CoV-2 variants (dated by TCRdb to 2020 to 2023). Libraries came from the immunoSEQ multiplex PCR assay. TCRdb took this table from immuneACCESS and kept in-frame rearrangements with V and J called. Such tables lack part of the clones; where checked against another copy, unresolved V genes explain under half of the gap, and the rest is unexplained. This sample holds 300,000 to 500,000 clones; 70% to 90% were observed only once. Roughly 3.2% of the sample is in the top ten clones. In the paper's terms, the treatment or condition label means: approximately 18 received Ad26.COV2.S at low or high dose, single or two shots; five or six received placebo; per-sample allocation not given. Repertoires of vaccine and placebo recipients were sequenced from samples collected on day 63 after the first injection.

Sequenced here: peripheral blood, sampled in a trial of Ad26.COV2.S vaccine versus placebo. These TCRs come from a person between 18 and 65 years old who received the Ad26.COV2.S COVID-19 vaccine or a placebo.

The genes are TRBV7-2 and TRBJ1-2; tentatively, D is TRBD1 (6 bases). The CDR3 extends over 15 amino acids. The germline gives CDR1 SGHTA, CDR2 FQGNSA. Deletions cut 5 bases from V and 0 bases from J, with 13 bases between. The CDR3 is CASSPRTESNYGYTF. DNA for the CDR3: TGTGCCAGCAGCCCCCGGACAGAATCTAACTATGGCTACACCTTC.

This clone was seen a few times. The J gene is TRBJ2-7, the V gene TRBV7-2; no firm D call. In germline, CDR1 is SGHTA, CDR2 FQGNSA. V was cut by 3 bases and J by 4 bases, with 7 bases left in between. There are 12 residues in the CDR3. CDR3 sequence reads: CASSFIRYEQYF. Here the CDR3 DNA reads TGTGCCAGCAGCTTTATTAGGTACGAGCAGTACTTC.

The table lists this clone with a count of one. This rearrangement joins TRBV3-1 (or the pseudogene TRBV3-2) to TRBJ2-7; 10 positions agree with TRBD2. CDR3 length: 17 residues. Germline loops: CDR1 LGHDT, CDR2 YNNKEL (reference sequence). V lost 0 bases and J lost 3; bases outside the gene matches: 8. CDR3 nucleotides: TGTGCCAGCAGCCAAGATACTAGCGGGGCTGATCACTACGAGCAGTACTTC. Its translation is CASSQDTSGADHYEQYF.

The chain joins TRBV6-2 or TRBV6-3 to TRBJ2-2; 7 bases match TRBD1. This CDR3 region has 15 residues. V shed 6 bases and J 3 bases; nucleotides not matched to a gene: 7. CDR1 is MNHEY and CDR2 is SVGEGT in the germline V gene. The CDR3 DNA reads TGTGCCAGCAGCTCGACAGGGATCTACACCGGGGAGCTGTTTTTT. Amino acids: CASSSTGIYTGELFF.

This clone was picked up one time. This rearrangement joins TRBV6-6 to TRBJ2-2, with D hard to call. The germline gives CDR1 MNHNY, CDR2 SVGAGI (reference sequence). Trimming shortened V by 7 bases and J by 1 base, and 10 bases separated the two germline ends. This CDR3 contains 14 residues. As DNA, the CDR3 is TGTGCCAGCATCCCGGACCAGAACACCGGGGAGCTGTTTTTT. Residues: CASIPDQNTGELFF.

For this clone: The junction does not match germline at one end; this may be a read error. The chain is built from TRBV7-7 and TRBJ2-1, with unresolved D. The CDR3 is 15 residues long. The germline gives CDR1 SSHAT, CDR2 FNYEAQ (reference sequence). CDR3 in amino acids: CASSLTRSSYNEQFF. The DNA for the CDR3 is TGTGCTAGCAGCTTAACGCGGAGCTCCTACAATGAGCAGTTCTTC.

The chain recombines TRBV19 with TRBJ1-6; D uncertain. The V gene lost 3 bases and the J gene lost 5 bases, with 8 bases spanning the gap. The CDR3 spans 14 residues. Germline loops: CDR1 LNHDA, CDR2 SQIVND (reference sequence). For the CDR3, the DNA is TGTGCCAGTAGTATGTGGGCAGATAATTCACCCCTCCACTTT. Its translation is CASSMWADNSPLHF.

The chain couples TRBV18 to TRBJ2-3; TRBD1 matches at 9 bases. The junction had 3 bases not matched to a gene; V was cut back by 2 bases and J by 3 bases. Germline V lookup: CDR1 KGHSH, CDR2 LQKENI. The length of the CDR3 is 15 residues. CDR3 nucleotide sequence: TGTGCCAGCTCACCAGAGACAGGGGGGACAGATACGCAGTATTTT. It codes for CASSPETGGTDTQYF.

This sequence joins TRBV5-1 and TRBJ2-1; D might be TRBD1 (6 bases). From germline, CDR1 is SGHRS and CDR2 YFSETQ. The V and J ends lost 4 bases and 10 bases respectively, with 27 bases between them. The length of the CDR3 is 17 residues. CDR3 region: CASSTQTGSDTGYEQFF. For the CDR3, the DNA is TGCGCCAGCAGCACGCAGACAGGCTCTGATACTGGCTACGAGCAGTTCTTC.

The chain has TRBV4-3 and TRBJ2-1, with D perhaps given as TRBD1 or TRBD2 (5 bases each). Trimming stripped 0 bases from V and 6 bases from J, with 9 bases between. Per germline, CDR1 LGHNA and CDR2 YSLEER. The CDR3 runs to 14 residues. The CDR3 nucleotides are TGCGCCAGCAGCCAAGATAGGGACCGCAATGAGCAGTTCTTC. Protein sequence: CASSQDRDRNEQFF.

This chain connects TRBV11-2 to TRBJ2-7; 7 bases are shared with TRBD2. V shed 5 bases, J shed 3 bases, and the junction held 10 bases outside the gene matches. Germline CDR1 is SGHAT and CDR2 is FQNNGV. This CDR3 has 15 residues. CDR3 sequence (DNA): TGTGCCAGCAGCCCACGCCAGGGAGGGTTCTACGAGCAGTACTTC. Its translation is CASSPRQGGFYEQYF. The full variable domain, rest sourced from reference TRBV11-2 and TRBJ2-7, is EAGVAQSPRYKIIEKRQSVAFWCNPISGHATLYWYQQILGQGPKLLIQFQNNGVVDDSQLPKDRFSAERLKGVDSTLKIQPAKLEDSAVYLCASSPRQGGFYEQYFGPGTRLTVT.

V and J are TRBV30 and TRBJ1-2; D call uncertain. Trimming stripped 1 base from V and 4 bases from J, with 13 bases between. Germline CDR1 GTSNPN, CDR2 SVGIG (reference sequence). CDR3 length: 14 amino acids. This CDR3 is CAWSDRARGYGYTF. The CDR3 DNA follows: TGTGCCTGGAGTGATCGGGCTCGAGGCTATGGCTACACCTTC.

As regards this clone: Compared with germline, one end of the junction differs, possibly owing to a read error. The chain is built from TRBV7-9 and TRBJ1-1; no clear D gene. Per germline, CDR1 SEHNR and CDR2 FQNEAQ (reference sequence). The CDR3 consists of 12 residues. The CDR3 loop reads CASSGGNAEAFF. The CDR3 nucleotides read TGTGCCAGCAGCGGAGGGAACGCTGAAGCTTTCTTT.

The V call is TRBV28, the J call TRBJ2-1; TRBD2 aligns across 7 bases. The CDR3 totals 14 residues. Losses at the gene ends were 8 bases for V and 1 base for J; bases not matched to a gene: 5. Germline loops: CDR1 MDHEN, CDR2 SYDVKM. This chain's CDR3 is CASLPGGSYNEQFF. The DNA for the CDR3 is TGTGCCAGCTTGCCGGGGGGATCCTACAATGAGCAGTTCTTC.